This is a list of T cell receptor beta chains from one sample in a study of control samples from healthy donors and cancer patients. Assay: immunoSEQ multiplex PCR; the TCRdb copy retains only in-frame clones and omits some. The table records 70,000 to 80,000 clones, over 85% of them present only once. The specimen was PBMCs. These receptors came from a woman aged 55-70 years with head and neck cancer. The CDR3 runs from the conserved cysteine through the conserved F or W. Fields, in order: V gene, clone size, D gene, J gene, CDR3 DNA, CDR3 protein. D genes are given only for firm matches. Rows may omit the clone size; those that give it use once, few, many or a size class.

V gene: TRBV5-5
clone size: -
D gene: -
J gene: TRBJ1-1
CDR3 DNA: TGTGCCAGCAGTCCCACGGGAAACACTGAAGCTTTCTTT
CDR3 protein: CASSPTGNTEAFF

V gene: TRBV5-1
clone size: -
D gene: -
J gene: TRBJ1-5
CDR3 DNA: TGCGCCAGCAGCGAGGGAGGGTACAGCAATCAGCCCCAGCATTTT
CDR3 protein: CASSEGGYSNQPQHF

V gene: TRBV2
clone size: -
D gene: -
J gene: TRBJ1-5
CDR3 DNA: TGTGCCAGCATCCGAGAACAGGGCAATCAGCCCCAGCATTTT
CDR3 protein: CASIREQGNQPQHF

V gene: TRBV19
clone size: -
D gene: -
J gene: TRBJ2-1
CDR3 DNA: TGTGCCAGTAGTCAACAAGCGGAGGGGAATGAGCAGTTCTTC
CDR3 protein: CASSQQAEGNEQFF

V gene: TRBV6-6
clone size: -
D gene: TRBD2
J gene: TRBJ2-1
CDR3 DNA: TGTGCCAGCAGCCATCTAGCGGGATTTCAAGGTGAGCAGTTCTTC
CDR3 protein: CASSHLAGFQGEQFF

V gene: TRBV5-1
clone size: once
D gene: TRBD2
J gene: TRBJ2-7
CDR3 DNA: TGCGCCAGCAGCGGCCAAAACGGGGGCCCTAGCGGGGCCGGTTTAGAGCAGTACTTC
CDR3 protein: CASSGQNGGPSGAGLEQYF

V gene: TRBV6-6
clone size: once
D gene: -
J gene: TRBJ2-1
CDR3 DNA: TGTGCCAGCTCGGCGCCGGGGGTCAGTGATGAGCAGTTCTTC
CDR3 protein: CASSAPGVSDEQFF

V gene: TRBV18
clone size: -
D gene: TRBD2
J gene: TRBJ2-1
CDR3 DNA: TGTGCCAGCTCACTCCCCCCTAGCGGGAGGGAGAGAGACAATGAGCAGTTCTTC
CDR3 protein: CASSLPPSGRERDNEQFF

V gene: TRBV7-2
clone size: -
D gene: TRBD1
J gene: TRBJ1-1
CDR3 DNA: TGTGCCAGCAGCCCCTTTGCACAGGGGGCCAGCACTGAAGCTTTCTTT
CDR3 protein: CASSPFAQGASTEAFF

V gene: TRBV2
clone size: -
D gene: -
J gene: TRBJ1-5
CDR3 DNA: TGTGCCAGCAGCGGAAGAGGGGGGGCCCATCAGCCCCAGCATTTT
CDR3 protein: CASSGRGGAHQPQHF

V gene: TRBV4-2
clone size: few
D gene: -
J gene: TRBJ2-6
CDR3 DNA: TGTGCCAGCAGCCAAGAGCTAGCTCTTTTATGGAGCTCTGGGGCCAACGTCCTGACTTTC
CDR3 protein: CASSQELALLWSSGANVLTF

V gene: TRBV6-5
clone size: -
D gene: -
J gene: TRBJ1-5
CDR3 DNA: TGTGCCACAGCGAGCGAACAGGCTAGCAATCAGCCCCAGCATTTT
CDR3 protein: CATASEQASNQPQHF

V gene: TRBV20-1
clone size: -
D gene: TRBD1
J gene: TRBJ1-5
CDR3 DNA: TGCAGTGCTAGTACAGGGGGGGGACAGCCCCAGCATTTT
CDR3 protein: CSASTGGGQPQHF

V gene: TRBV19
clone size: -
D gene: TRBD1
J gene: TRBJ2-7
CDR3 DNA: TGTGCCAGTAGTGTAAGGGACAGGTCGACCTACGAGCAGTACTTC
CDR3 protein: CASSVRDRSTYEQYF

V gene: TRBV1
clone size: once
D gene: -
J gene: TRBJ1-2
CDR3 DNA: TGCACCAGCAGCGTTCACCGGGACAGGGGCCGTTTAGCGAGGGGCTACACCTTC
CDR3 protein: CTSSVHRDRGRLARGYTF

V gene: TRBV24-1
clone size: -
D gene: TRBD2
J gene: TRBJ2-1
CDR3 DNA: TGTGCCACCAGTGGTTCTAGAGCGGGAGACAATGAGCAGTTCTTC
CDR3 protein: CATSGSRAGDNEQFF

V gene: TRBV6-5
clone size: -
D gene: TRBD2
J gene: TRBJ2-7
CDR3 DNA: TGTGCCAGCATTTCTAGCGGTCTCTCCTACGAGCAGTACTTC
CDR3 protein: CASISSGLSYEQYF

V gene: TRBV28
clone size: -
D gene: TRBD1
J gene: TRBJ2-1
CDR3 DNA: TGTGCCAGCAGCCCAAGACAGGGCCCGGGCAATGAGCAGTTCTTC
CDR3 protein: CASSPRQGPGNEQFF

V gene: TRBV6-2/TRBV6-3
clone size: once
D gene: -
J gene: TRBJ2-7
CDR3 DNA: TGTGCCAGCAGTTACTCCTCGCCGACGACCTACGAGCAGTACTTC
CDR3 protein: CASSYSSPTTYEQYF

V gene: TRBV2
clone size: -
D gene: -
J gene: TRBJ2-4
CDR3 DNA: TGTGCCAGCAGAACCGCCGGTCCGGGGGCCAAAAACATTCAGTACTTC
CDR3 protein: CASRTAGPGAKNIQYF

V gene: TRBV5-4
clone size: -
D gene: TRBD2
J gene: TRBJ2-7
CDR3 DNA: TGTGCCAGCAGCTTAGGAAGACTAGCGGGATACGAGCAGTACTTC
CDR3 protein: CASSLGRLAGYEQYF

V gene: TRBV30
clone size: -
D gene: -
J gene: TRBJ1-3
CDR3 DNA: TGTGCCTGGGACGGATCCTCTGGAAACACCATATATTTT
CDR3 protein: CAWDGSSGNTIYF

V gene: TRBV3-1/TRBV3-2
clone size: -
D gene: -
J gene: TRBJ1-1
CDR3 DNA: TGTGCCAGCAGCCAAAAGACAGACACTGAAGCTTTCTTT
CDR3 protein: CASSQKTDTEAFF

V gene: TRBV7-3
clone size: -
D gene: TRBD2
J gene: TRBJ2-1
CDR3 DNA: TGTGCCAGCAGCCCTCGAAGCGGGGATTACAATGAGCAGTTCTTC
CDR3 protein: CASSPRSGDYNEQFF

V gene: TRBV5-1
clone size: -
D gene: -
J gene: TRBJ2-3
CDR3 DNA: TGCGCCAGCAGCTTGGGAGATACGCAGTATTTT
CDR3 protein: CASSLGDTQYF

V gene: TRBV27
clone size: -
D gene: -
J gene: TRBJ2-7
CDR3 DNA: TGTGCCAGCAGTTCAAGTGCCGCCTTGGGTCTCGCCTACGAGCAGTACTTC
CDR3 protein: CASSSSAALGLAYEQYF

V gene: TRBV7-2
clone size: once
D gene: -
J gene: TRBJ2-7
CDR3 DNA: TGTGCCAGCACCGCGAGCGGAACCCTTGGCGAGCAGTACTTC
CDR3 protein: CASTASGTLGEQYF

V gene: TRBV2
clone size: -
D gene: TRBD1
J gene: TRBJ1-4
CDR3 DNA: TGTGCCAGCAGAGGATGGGACAGGGATGAAAAACTGTTTTTT
CDR3 protein: CASRGWDRDEKLFF

V gene: TRBV21-1
clone size: -
D gene: -
J gene: TRBJ2-7
CDR3 DNA: TGTGCCAGCAGCAAAGTCGGGTTGCCGTACGAGCAGTACTTC
CDR3 protein: CASSKVGLPYEQYF

V gene: TRBV6-1
clone size: -
D gene: TRBD2
J gene: TRBJ2-5
CDR3 DNA: TGTGCCAGCAGTGACCAGCCGATGGCGGGAGGCGGAGAGACCCAGTACTTC
CDR3 protein: CASSDQPMAGGGETQYF

V gene: TRBV9
clone size: -
D gene: -
J gene: TRBJ2-5
CDR3 DNA: TGTGCCAGCAGCGTAGAGGATAGGGAAGGGGAAGAGACCCAGTACTTC
CDR3 protein: CASSVEDREGEETQYF

V gene: TRBV5-1
clone size: -
D gene: -
J gene: TRBJ1-1
CDR3 DNA: TGCGCCAGCAGCTTGGGGACAGCCAACACTGAAGCTTTCTTT
CDR3 protein: CASSLGTANTEAFF

V gene: TRBV5-4
clone size: -
D gene: TRBD2
J gene: TRBJ2-3
CDR3 DNA: TGTGCCAGCAGCAACGGACTAGCGGGAGGTTCAGATACGCAGTATTTT
CDR3 protein: CASSNGLAGGSDTQYF

V gene: TRBV20-1
clone size: -
D gene: TRBD1
J gene: TRBJ2-7
CDR3 DNA: TGCAGTGCAGGACAGGGTTACGAGCAGTACTTC
CDR3 protein: CSAGQGYEQYF

V gene: TRBV30
clone size: -
D gene: TRBD1
J gene: TRBJ1-5
CDR3 DNA: TGTGCCTGGGGACAGGGAAGCAATCAGCCCCAGCATTTT
CDR3 protein: CAWGQGSNQPQHF

V gene: TRBV12-5
clone size: -
D gene: -
J gene: TRBJ2-1
CDR3 DNA: TGTGCTAGTGGTTTGGGACTAGTCGAGGGTCACAATGAGCAGTTCTTC
CDR3 protein: CASGLGLVEGHNEQFF

V gene: TRBV4-2
clone size: -
D gene: -
J gene: TRBJ1-2
CDR3 DNA: TGTGCCAGCAGCCAAGTGATGACGGTTCTCTACACCTTC
CDR3 protein: CASSQVMTVLYTF

V gene: TRBV7-2
clone size: once
D gene: TRBD2
J gene: TRBJ2-1
CDR3 DNA: TGTGCCAGCAGCTTCCTGAGCGGGAGGGCAAGTAGGTTCTTC
CDR3 protein: CASSFLSGRASRFF

V gene: TRBV18
clone size: -
D gene: -
J gene: TRBJ2-5
CDR3 DNA: TGTGCCAGCTCACTCTCTCCTCAAGAGACCCAGTACTTC
CDR3 protein: CASSLSPQETQYF

V gene: TRBV19
clone size: -
D gene: -
J gene: TRBJ2-3
CDR3 DNA: TGTGCCAGTAGTCCTGGGGTCAGGTGGGTGCAGTATTTT
CDR3 protein: CASSPGVRWVQYF

V gene: TRBV3-1/TRBV3-2
clone size: -
D gene: TRBD2
J gene: TRBJ2-1
CDR3 DNA: TGTGCCAGCAGCCACCAAGGGACTAGCGGACCCTACAATGAGCAGTTCTTC
CDR3 protein: CASSHQGTSGPYNEQFF

V gene: TRBV7-9
clone size: few
D gene: TRBD1
J gene: TRBJ2-1
CDR3 DNA: TGTGCCAGCAGCTTAGGGGACAGTAACAATGAGCAGTTCTTC
CDR3 protein: CASSLGDSNNEQFF

V gene: TRBV18
clone size: once
D gene: -
J gene: TRBJ2-6
CDR3 DNA: TGTGCCAGCTCACCACTGAGCTCTGGGGCCAACGTCCTGACTTTC
CDR3 protein: CASSPLSSGANVLTF

V gene: TRBV11-2
clone size: -
D gene: -
J gene: TRBJ2-5
CDR3 DNA: TGTGCCAGCAGCTTATCTCCAGGACAACAAGAGACCCAGTACTTC
CDR3 protein: CASSLSPGQQETQYF

V gene: TRBV11-2
clone size: -
D gene: -
J gene: TRBJ1-6
CDR3 DNA: TGTGCCAGCAGCTTATACTCCGGGGGATCACCCCTCCACTTT
CDR3 protein: CASSLYSGGSPLHF

V gene: TRBV6-2/TRBV6-3
clone size: -
D gene: -
J gene: TRBJ1-3
CDR3 DNA: TGTGCCAGCAGCTTCCGCCCCCGATCGGTCGGAAGAGATGGAAACACCATATATTTT
CDR3 protein: CASSFRPRSVGRDGNTIYF

V gene: TRBV5-1
clone size: -
D gene: TRBD2
J gene: TRBJ2-5
CDR3 DNA: TGCGCCAGCAGCGCATATACTAGCGGGGAACAAGAGACCCAGTACTTC
CDR3 protein: CASSAYTSGEQETQYF

V gene: TRBV19
clone size: -
D gene: -
J gene: TRBJ2-2
CDR3 DNA: TGTGCCAGTTACGGGCCTAACCTTGGGAGAGTAACCGGGGAGCTGTTTTTT
CDR3 protein: CASYGPNLGRVTGELFF

V gene: TRBV12-3/TRBV12-4
clone size: -
D gene: -
J gene: TRBJ2-3
CDR3 DNA: TGTGCCAGTAGGATAGGAGATACGCAGTATTTT
CDR3 protein: CASRIGDTQYF

V gene: TRBV30
clone size: -
D gene: -
J gene: TRBJ2-3
CDR3 DNA: TGTGCCTGGAAGACTAATGCCGTCGTTACGCAGTATTTT
CDR3 protein: CAWKTNAVVTQYF

V gene: TRBV5-1
clone size: -
D gene: -
J gene: TRBJ1-4
CDR3 DNA: TGCGCCAGCACATTTGAGGGCCCCTCAACTAATGAAAAACTGTTTTTT
CDR3 protein: CASTFEGPSTNEKLFF

V gene: TRBV28
clone size: -
D gene: -
J gene: TRBJ1-2
CDR3 DNA: TGTGCCAGCAGTTTAAATTATGGCTACACCTTC
CDR3 protein: CASSLNYGYTF

V gene: TRBV25-1
clone size: -
D gene: -
J gene: TRBJ1-4
CDR3 DNA: TGTGCCAGCAGTGGCCCTCGGGGTCAGCTTAATGAAAAACTGTTTTTT
CDR3 protein: CASSGPRGQLNEKLFF

V gene: TRBV6-4
clone size: -
D gene: TRBD2
J gene: TRBJ2-3
CDR3 DNA: TGTGCCAGCAGTGCTAGCGGGAATGACAATACGCAGTATTTT
CDR3 protein: CASSASGNDNTQYF

V gene: TRBV2
clone size: -
D gene: -
J gene: TRBJ1-2
CDR3 DNA: TGTGCCAGCAGTGAATGGGTCAGGAATGGCTACACCTTC
CDR3 protein: CASSEWVRNGYTF

V gene: TRBV7-9
clone size: -
D gene: -
J gene: TRBJ2-1
CDR3 DNA: TGTGCCAGCAGCGTAGGGAACAGTGAGCAGTTCTTC
CDR3 protein: CASSVGNSEQFF

V gene: TRBV2
clone size: -
D gene: TRBD2
J gene: TRBJ2-1
CDR3 DNA: TGTGCCAGTGTGAGAACGACTAGCGGCTACAATGAGCAGTTCTTC
CDR3 protein: CASVRTTSGYNEQFF